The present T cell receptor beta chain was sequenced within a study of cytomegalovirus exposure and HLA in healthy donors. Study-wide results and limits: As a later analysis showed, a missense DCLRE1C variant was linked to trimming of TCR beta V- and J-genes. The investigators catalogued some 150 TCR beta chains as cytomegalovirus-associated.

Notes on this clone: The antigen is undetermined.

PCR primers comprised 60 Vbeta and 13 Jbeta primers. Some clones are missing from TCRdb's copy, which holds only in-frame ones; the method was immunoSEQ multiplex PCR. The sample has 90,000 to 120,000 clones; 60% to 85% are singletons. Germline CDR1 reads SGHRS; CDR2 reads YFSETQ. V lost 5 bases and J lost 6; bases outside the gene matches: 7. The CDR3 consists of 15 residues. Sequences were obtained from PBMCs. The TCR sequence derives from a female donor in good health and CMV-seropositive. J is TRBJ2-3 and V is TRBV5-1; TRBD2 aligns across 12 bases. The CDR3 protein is CASRTSGRIGDTQYF. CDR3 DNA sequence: TGCGCCAGCAGAACTAGCGGGAGGATAGGGGATACGCAGTATTTT.